These 25 T cell receptor beta chains came from one sample sequenced in a study of T cells in Graves' hyperthyroidism and ophthalmopathy (dated by TCRdb to the late 2010s). Libraries were built with multiplex PCR. Sequenced using an Illumina HiSeq 2000. The TCR beta CDR3 regions were amplified from the RNA transcripts. For the first round of RT-PCR on the TCR CDR3, the HTBI primer set was used together with the Qiagen OneStep RT-PCR kit. Starting from the raw public reads, TCRdb applied fastp trimming at Q25, assembled clones with MiXCR and retained in-frame beta chains. Rows are unified per CDR3 protein, each entry keeping the most common DNA and genes. The sample table records roughly 100,000 distinct CDR3 sequences; about 51% of these occur just once. 27% of the sample rests with the top ten. Sequenced material: blood. The receptors were gathered from a woman aged 35 to 49 with Graves' hyperthyroidism.

Ten or more counts support this clonotype. The J gene is TRBJ2-7, the V gene TRBV14; no clear D. The CDR3 loop spans 18 amino acids. Germline V gene data show CDR1 as SGHDN and CDR2 as FVKESK. The V end lost 0 bases, the J end lost 5 bases, and 23 bases lay between the germline ends. The CDR3 DNA reads TGTGCCAGCAGCCAAGAGTCCCTTGGCTGGGTTAATAAGAACGAGCAGTACTTC. Translated, it gives CASSQESLGWVNKNEQYF.

The rearrangement uses TRBV9 and TRBJ2-7, with 7 bases lining up with TRBD2. Germline CDR1 reads SGDLS; CDR2 reads YYNGEE. This CDR3 has 15 amino acids. Trimming took 4 bases from V and 1 from J; bases not matched to a gene: 8. CDR3: CASSSQGSGSYEQYF. DNA of the CDR3: TGTGCCAGCAGCTCCCAGGGTAGCGGGTCCTACGAGCAGTACTTC.

J is TRBJ1-1 and V is TRBV7-3; D is perhaps TRBD1 (5 bases). Trimming left V 5 bases short and J 1 base short, with 14 bases between. The germline V gene encodes CDR1 SGHTA and CDR2 FQGTGA. The CDR3 covers 15 residues. CDR3 amino acids: CASSPSGGPNTEAFF. CDR3 DNA sequence: TGTGCCAGCAGCCCCTCGGGGGGACCGAACACTGAAGCTTTCTTT.

In its sample, this clonotype was seen many times. The rearrangement uses TRBV7-9 and TRBJ1-1; unclear D gene. Per the germline V gene, CDR1 is SEHNR and CDR2 is FQNEAQ (reference sequence). The V end was cut by 5 bases, the J end by 13 bases, with 17 bases between. The length of the CDR3 is 12 residues. The CDR3 here is CASSRRFGNVFF. CDR3 DNA: TGTGCCAGCAGCCGGCGCTTTGGCAATGTTTTCTTT.

Of note for this clonotype: The junction does not match germline at one end; this may be a read error. The V gene is TRBV6-5, the J gene TRBJ2-6, with 8 bases fitting TRBD2. The CDR3 has 10 residues. Per germline, CDR1 MNHEY and CDR2 SVGAGI. The CDR3 DNA reads TGTGCCAGCAGTTACTCCAGCGGGAGTTTC. This translates into CASSYSSGSF.

This clonotype showed up many times. The rearrangement uses TRBV6-6 and TRBJ1-5; tentatively, D is TRBD1 (6 bases). The CDR3 loop spans 13 amino acids. Trimming removed 6 bases at V and 5 bases at J, with 11 bases between. Germline lookup yields CDR1 MNHNY and CDR2 SVGAGI (reference sequence). The CDR3, as DNA: TGTGCCAGCAGGTCGGACAGTCATCAGCCCCAGCATTTT. Translation: CASRSDSHQPQHF.

The chain recombines TRBV29-1 with TRBJ2-6; possibly TRBD1 for D (6 bases). The CDR3 runs 13 residues. Trimming cost V 7 bases and J 4 bases, with 11 bases left between them. Germline V gene lookup returns CDR1 SQVTM and CDR2 ANQGSEA. CDR3 coding DNA: TGCAGCGCCCAGGGGATGGGGGCCAACGTCCTGACTTTC. It is translated as CSAQGMGANVLTF.

This sequence joins TRBV9 and TRBJ1-2; 8 bases line up with TRBD1. This CDR3 spans 15 amino acids. Trimming at V came to 1 base and at J to 0 bases, leaving 2 bases not matched to a gene. Germline V gene data show CDR1 as SGDLS and CDR2 as YYNGEE. CDR3 loop: CASSVMGQANYGYTF. As DNA, the CDR3 is TGTGCCAGCAGCGTAATGGGACAGGCTAACTATGGCTACACCTTC.

The chain joins TRBV20-1 to TRBJ1-5; D is unclear. V lost 6 bases to trimming and J lost 7 bases, with 10 bases between them. Germline CDR1 DFQATT, CDR2 SNEGSKA (reference sequence). The CDR3 extends over 11 amino acids. The CDR3 here is CSATPGQPQHF. Written as DNA, the CDR3 is TGCAGTGCCACACCGGGACAGCCCCAGCATTTT.

This clonotype was counted ten times or more. The V call is TRBV5-1, the J call TRBJ2-2, with unresolved D. This CDR3 spans 14 amino acids. CDR1 and CDR2 from the germline V gene are SGHRS and YFSETQ. With 0 bases removed from V and 5 bases from J, the gap between germline ends came to 8 bases. In nucleotides, the CDR3 is TGCGCCAGCAGCTTGGGGTCTAGTACCGGGGAGCTGTTTTTT. It translates to CASSLGSSTGELFF. Based on the CDR3 plus reference TRBV5-1 and TRBJ2-2, the full variable domain is KAGVTQTPRYLIKTRGQQVTLSCSPISGHRSVSWYQQTPGQGLQFLFEYFSETQRNKGNFPGRFSGRQFSNSRSEMNVSTLELGDSALYLCASSLGSSTGELFFGEGSRLTVL.

Many counts were recorded for this clonotype. The rearrangement uses TRBV5-1 and TRBJ1-6; TRBD1 aligns across 8 bases. This CDR3 is 14 amino acids long. V shed 5 bases and J 7 bases; nucleotides not matched to a gene: 5. CDR1 SGHRS and CDR2 YFSETQ come from the germline V gene. The CDR3 DNA is TGCGCCAGCAGTGACAGGACAGGGAATTCACCCCTCCACTTT. Translated, it gives CASSDRTGNSPLHF.

The rearrangement joins TRBV25-1 to TRBJ2-5, with a possible D match to TRBD2 (6 bases). Germline V gives CDR1 MGHDK, CDR2 SYGVNS. The CDR3 has 12 residues. The CDR3 DNA sequence: TGTGCTAGACCGGGGGTTGGAGAGACCCAGTACTTC. This gives the protein CARPGVGETQYF. Supplemented by reference TRBV25-1 and TRBJ2-5, the full variable domain reads EADIYQTPRYLVIGTGKKITLECSQTMGHDKMYWYQQDPGMELHLIHYSYGVNSTEKGDLSSESTVSRIRTEHFPLTLESARPSHTSQYLCARPGVGETQYFGPGTRLLVL.

With regard to this clonotype: One junction end does not reproduce the germline sequence, and a read error may be involved. The rearrangement uses TRBV15 and TRBJ2-7; 9 bases line up with TRBD1. The CDR3 contains 15 residues. The germline CDR1 and CDR2 sequences are LNHNV and YYDKDF (reference sequence). The CDR3 DNA sequence: TGTGCCACCAGCAGCCAGGGGACAGGGTCTTACGCGCAGTACTTC. Its protein product is CATSSQGTGSYAQYF.

The chain is built from TRBV7-2 and TRBJ2-3, with D unresolved. V dropped 3 bases and J dropped 10 bases, with 14 bases sitting between them. In germline, CDR1 is SGHTA, CDR2 FQGNSA. The CDR3 loop spans 13 amino acids. The DNA for the CDR3 is TGTGCCAGCAGCTTCGCCTTAGGTTGGGCGCAGTATTTT. This codes for CASSFALGWAQYF. Using reference TRBV7-2 and TRBJ2-3 for the parts outside the CDR3, the full variable domain is GAGVSQSPSNKVTEKGKDVELRCDPISGHTALYWYRQSLGQGLEFLIYFQGNSAPDKSGLPSDRFSAERTGGSVSTLTIQRTQQEDSAVYLCASSFALGWAQYFGPGTRLTVL.

V is TRBV29-1 and J is TRBJ1-1; D may be TRBD1 (5 bases). Trimming removed 4 bases from V and 4 bases from J, with 28 bases in between. This CDR3 contains 18 residues. Germline-derived CDR1 and CDR2 are SQVTM and ANQGSEA. In DNA, the CDR3 is TGCAGCGTTGTGGGGATTTCCGGAGGGACCCAGGGTGGCACTGAAGCTTTCTTT. This gives the protein CSVVGISGGTQGGTEAFF.

This clonotype was observed a few times. The V call is TRBV5-1, the J call TRBJ2-5; D gene ambiguous. Deletions cut 0 bases from V and 4 bases from J, with 13 bases between. Germline CDR1 reads SGHRS; CDR2 reads YFSETQ. This CDR3 has 15 residues. The CDR3 sequence: CASSLVATRGETQYF. In DNA, the CDR3 is TGCGCCAGCAGCTTGGTGGCGACACGAGGAGAGACCCAGTACTTC.

This clonotype was observed a few times. Compared with germline, one end of the junction differs, possibly owing to a read error. The rearrangement uses TRBV5-1 and TRBJ2-2; 10 bases are a match to TRBD1. CDR3 length: 10 amino acids. Germline CDR1 reads SGHRS; CDR2 reads YFSETQ. CDR3 protein: CASSPGTGAF. Written as DNA, the CDR3 is TGCGCCAGCAGCCCCGGGACAGGGGCTTTT.

The chain carries TRBV9 and TRBJ1-4; 11 bases align to TRBD1. J gave up 4 bases and V 3 bases, and 5 bases lay outside the gene matches. The V gene's germline CDR1 is SGDLS and CDR2 YYNGEE. CDR3 length: 16 amino acids. This CDR3 reads CASSGGQGAYNEKLFF. CDR3 bases: TGTGCCAGCAGCGGTGGACAGGGGGCGTATAATGAAAAACTGTTTTTT. Filled out from reference TRBV9 and TRBJ1-4, the complete variable domain reads DSGVTQTPKHLITATGQRVTLRCSPRSGDLSVYWYQQSLDQGLQFLIQYYNGEERAKGNILERFSAQQFPDLHSELNLSSLELGDSALYFCASSGGQGAYNEKLFFGSGTQLSVL.

This clonotype came up many times. The CDR3 sequence: CASSQNQRAHTEAFF. The CDR3 DNA sequence: TGTGCCAGCAGCCAAAACCAGAGGGCGCACACTGAAGCTTTCTTT. This chain links TRBV14 with TRBJ1-1, with D unresolved. V was cut by 2 bases and J by 3 bases, with 13 bases left in between. The CDR3 extends over 15 amino acids. The germline V gene has CDR1 SGHDN and CDR2 FVKESK.

This clonotype appeared many times. The germline gene is not matched at one end of the junction; a read error may be the cause. The chain employs TRBV5-1 and TRBJ1-1; a weak D match, TRBD1 (5 bases). The CDR3 is 14 residues long. Germline V CDR1 and CDR2: SGHRS, YFSETQ. The CDR3 bases are TGCGCCAGCAGCGTCTCCCCAGGGAACGCTGAAGCTTTCTTT. This codes for CASSVSPGNAEAFF. Looking up the rest from reference TRBV5-1 and TRBJ1-1 gives the full variable domain: KAGVTQTPRYLIKTRGQQVTLSCSPISGHRSVSWYQQTPGQGLQFLFEYFSETQRNKGNFPGRFSGRQFSNSRSEMNVSTLELGDSALYLCASSVSPGNAEAFFGQGTRLTVV.

This clonotype was recorded at least ten times. The chain's CDR3 is CSVVPRTEAFF. Here the CDR3 DNA reads TGCAGCGTTGTCCCGCGTACTGAAGCTTTCTTT. The chain employs TRBV29-1 and TRBJ1-1; the D is unclear. Germline V gene lookup returns CDR1 SQVTM and CDR2 ANQGSEA. With 4 bases removed from V and 5 bases from J, the gap between germline ends came to 8 bases. This CDR3 has 11 residues.

This clonotype was recorded many times. The V call is TRBV6-6, the J call TRBJ1-1; D is perhaps TRBD1 (5 bases). The CDR3 contains 14 residues. V lost 8 bases to trimming and J lost 1 base, with 14 bases between them. The germline V gene has CDR1 MNHNY and CDR2 SVGAGI (reference sequence). The CDR3 DNA reads TGTGCCAGCCAATTGGGACGGAGGAACACTGAAGCTTTCTTT. It specifies CASQLGRRNTEAFF.

As for this clonotype: This may come from a read error, since a much larger clone is one base off. J is TRBJ2-2 and V is TRBV20-1, with 10 bases lining up with TRBD2. From germline, CDR1 is DFQATT and CDR2 SNEGSKA (reference sequence). Trimming removed 2 bases from V and 6 bases from J; junction bases left unmatched: 3. The CDR3 contains 14 residues. CDR3 DNA: TGCAGTGCTAGACGGACTAGCGGAGCCGGGGAGCTGTTTTTT. Amino acids: CSARRTSGAGELFF.

This clonotype was seen a single time. The chain recombines TRBV12-3 or TRBV12-4 with TRBJ1-6; TRBD1 might be the D (6 bases). The CDR3 extends over 14 amino acids. V lost 2 bases, J lost 7 bases, and 9 bases lay in between. Written as DNA, the CDR3 is TGTGCCAGCAGTTTAACAGGGAGAAATTCACCCCTCCACTTT. Amino acids: CASSLTGRNSPLHF.

This clonotype was found a few times. The CDR3 protein is CASSPGAWDYGYTF. CDR3 bases: TGTGCCAGCAGTCCAGGGGCTTGGGACTATGGCTACACCTTC. V and J are TRBV6-6 and TRBJ1-2; D is perhaps TRBD1 (6 bases). Germline V gene sequence: CDR1 MNHNY, CDR2 SVGAGI (reference sequence). This CDR3 comprises 14 residues. V was clipped by 5 bases and J by 3 bases, with 13 bases between them.